This TCR beta chain is from a study of blood T cell repertoires in COVID-19. Overall study context: COVID-19 samples collected from the United States, Italy and Spain covered acute and convalescent phases. PBMCs, B-cell-depleted T cells, or T cells provided the cDNA or gDNA that made up the material.

The CDR3 contains 17 residues. Germline V gene sequence: CDR1 SGHRS, CDR2 YFSETQ. V shed 2 bases and J 0 bases; nucleotides not matched to a gene: 6. Per the original data handling: Amplification with reference gene primers provided the estimates of nucleated cell counts. TCRdb's copy holds only in-frame clones and misses some; the assay was immunoSEQ multiplex PCR. That table gives V, J and clone size, and the DNA gave D and trimming. The sample includes about 99,000 clones, about four fifths seen only once; the top ten take around 18%. The specimen sequenced was peripheral blood. This sequence was found in a woman older than 75 with active or convalescent COVID-19. This sequence joins TRBV5-1 and TRBJ2-2, with TRBD2 matching 8 bases. The CDR3 region has the DNA TGCGCCAGCAGCTTTGGTACTAGCGGAGCGAACACCGGGGAGCTGTTTTTT. Protein: CASSFGTSGANTGELFF.